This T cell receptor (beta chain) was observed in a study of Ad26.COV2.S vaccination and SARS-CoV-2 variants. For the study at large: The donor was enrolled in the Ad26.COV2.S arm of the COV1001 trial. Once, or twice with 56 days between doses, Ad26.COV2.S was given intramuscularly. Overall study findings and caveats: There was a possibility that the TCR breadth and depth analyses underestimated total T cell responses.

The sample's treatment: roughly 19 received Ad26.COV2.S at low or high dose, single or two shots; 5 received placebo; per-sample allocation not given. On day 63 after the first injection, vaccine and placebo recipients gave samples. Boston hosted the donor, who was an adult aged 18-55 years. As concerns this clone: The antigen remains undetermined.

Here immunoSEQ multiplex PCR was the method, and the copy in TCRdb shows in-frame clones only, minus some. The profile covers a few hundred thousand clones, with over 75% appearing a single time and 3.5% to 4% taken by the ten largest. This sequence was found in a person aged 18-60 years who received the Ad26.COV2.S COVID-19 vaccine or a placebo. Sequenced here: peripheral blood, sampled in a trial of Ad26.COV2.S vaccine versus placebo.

Here the CDR3 reads CAIGSNTEAFF. The CDR3 DNA is TGTGCCATCGGGTCGAACACTGAAGCTTTCTTT. The J gene is TRBJ1-1, the V gene TRBV10-3; D is unclear. The V end was cut by 8 bases, the J end by 1 base, with 5 bases between. This CDR3 spans 11 amino acids. Germline V gene sequence: CDR1 ENHRY, CDR2 SYGVKD.